A selection of T cell receptor beta chains follows, all from one sample in a study of CD8 T cells in Susac syndrome. TCRdb analysed the immunoSEQ multiplex PCR reads with MiXCR anew, one entry per CDR3 protein. The table lists roughly 80,000 distinct CDR3 sequences, roughly 91% of them singletons. Sequencing was done on a sample of CD4+ T cells from PBMCs. The receptor source for this set is a human donor with Susac syndrome. Both conserved end residues are part of each CDR3. D genes are given only for firm matches.

>-|TRBV25-1
CASSEFYEQYF
>-|TRBV29-1
CSAIVTYGYTF
>TRBD2|TRBV5-1
CASSFLAGGLGNEQFF
>-|TRBV5-1
CASSLRASDGANEQFF
>-|TRBV12-3/TRBV12-4
CASSFPGLITEAFF
>-|TRBV2
CASSRAQGSYGYTF
>-|TRBV4-1
CASSQVRVEKLFF
>-|TRBV20-1
CSARLLGMGTQYF
>TRBD2|TRBV19
CASSILAEETQYF
>TRBD1|TRBV7-8
CASNQGEGTGLSYTF
>-|TRBV5-1
CASSTDRPLTDTQYF
>-|TRBV21-1
CASSSTGPRCSYEQYF